The 9 T cell receptor beta chains below all came from one sample that was sequenced in a study of CD8 T cells in Susac syndrome. Random-hexamer reverse transcription was applied to roughly 0.45 to 1 ug RNA. Each CDR3 protein gets one entry after TCRdb re-called the immunoSEQ multiplex PCR reads with MiXCR. The data hold 100,000 to 150,000 distinct CDR3 sequences, with around 94% observed a single time. The sequenced material came from CD4+ T cells from PBMCs. All receptors come from a human donor in good health.

This sequence joins TRBV2 and TRBJ2-7; 9 positions match TRBD1. The length of the CDR3 is 13 residues. J was trimmed by 6 bases and V by 6 bases; bases with no gene match: 6. Germline values: CDR1 SNHLY, CDR2 FYNNEI. The CDR3 DNA reads as TGTGCCAGCAGGTCCGGGACAGGGATCGAGCAGTACTTC. It translates to CASRSGTGIEQYF.

This rearrangement joins TRBV20-1 to TRBJ1-4, with D possibly TRBD1 on 5 matching bases. The CDR3 is 13 amino acids. Deletions cut 3 bases from V and 8 bases from J, with 13 bases between. The V gene's germline CDR1 is DFQATT and CDR2 SNEGSKA (reference sequence). As DNA, the CDR3 is TGCAGTGCTAGGGCAGGGAGGTACGAAAAACTGTTTTTT. Its translation is CSARAGRYEKLFF.

The genes are TRBV4-1 and TRBJ1-3; D perhaps matches TRBD1 (5 bases). Germline V gene sequence: CDR1 MGHRA, CDR2 YSYEKL. V lost 6 bases to trimming and J lost 0 bases, with 18 bases between them. The CDR3 has 17 residues. The DNA for the CDR3 is TGCGCCAGCAGTCTAAGACACAGGATGCGCTCTGGAAACACCATATATTTT. Its translation is CASSLRHRMRSGNTIYF.

This clonotype showed up just a few times. This chain uses TRBV3-1 with TRBJ1-1; the match to TRBD1 covers 10 bases. Germline trimming cut 1 base from V and 5 bases from J; bases unmatched to any gene: 1. From germline, CDR1 is LGHDT and CDR2 YNNKEL (reference sequence). The CDR3 length is 14 residues. This CDR3 is CASSQGTGGTEAFF. CDR3 sequence (DNA): TGTGCCAGCAGCCAAGGGACAGGGGGTACTGAAGCTTTCTTT.

The rearrangement links TRBV6-1 to TRBJ2-7; no clear D. V lost 7 bases and J lost 0, with 16 bases in between. Germline values: CDR1 MNHNS, CDR2 SASEGT. CDR3 length equals 15 residues. CDR3 protein: CASIEMLGSSYEQYF. CDR3 DNA sequence: TGTGCCAGCATCGAAATGTTGGGCTCCTCCTACGAGCAGTACTTC.

This clonotype appeared a single time. The chain employs TRBV5-1 and TRBJ2-2, with TRBD1 identical over 7 bases. The CDR3 has 16 amino acids. The germline CDR1 and CDR2 sequences are SGHRS and YFSETQ. Trimming at V came to 0 bases and at J to 0 bases, leaving 2 bases not matched to a gene. In nucleotides, the CDR3 is TGCGCCAGCAGCTTGGGGGGGACAGCGAACACCGGGGAGCTGTTTTTT. This gives the protein CASSLGGTANTGELFF.

The V call is TRBV5-1, the J call TRBJ1-1; possible D gene TRBD1, 5 bases. There are 15 residues in the CDR3. Germline CDR1 is SGHRS and CDR2 is YFSETQ. Trimming shortened V by 3 bases and J by 1 base, and 13 bases separated the two germline ends. The CDR3 DNA sequence: TGCGCCAGCAGCTCAGGGACGGTAGGGAACACTGAAGCTTTCTTT. Encoded protein: CASSSGTVGNTEAFF.

The table lists this clonotype with a count of one. The chain couples TRBV29-1 to TRBJ1-2, with a tentative D call TRBD1 (5 bases). The CDR3 runs 14 residues. V was shortened by 3 bases and J by 4 bases, with 15 bases between the two germline ends. In germline, CDR1 is SQVTM, CDR2 ANQGSEA. CDR3 bases: TGCAGCGTTGAGGGCGGGGGAAGGAGCTATGGCTACACCTTC. Translating gives CSVEGGGRSYGYTF.

The V and J genes are TRBV7-9 and TRBJ1-2, with 10 bases aligning to TRBD1. This CDR3 is built from 14 residues. J gave up 4 bases and V 5 bases, and 4 bases lay outside the gene matches. CDR1 is SEHNR, CDR2 FQNEAQ, per germline (reference sequence). The CDR3 reads CASSPGQGTYGYTF. The DNA for the CDR3 is TGTGCCAGCAGCCCGGGACAGGGGACCTATGGCTACACCTTC.